This paragraph covers one T cell receptor (beta chain) sequence. With 3 bases removed from V and 2 bases from J, the gap between germline ends came to 5 bases. Germline V CDR1 and CDR2: MNHEY, SVGAGI. The CDR3 covers 13 residues. Sequenced by immunoSEQ multiplex PCR; TCRdb stores in-frame clones only, minus some. Of under 150,000 clones listed, approximately 90% are singletons. This sample was taken from a study of blood T cell repertoires in COVID-19. Whole-study context: Whether acute or convalescent, the COVID-19 samples came from the United States, Italy and Spain.

J is TRBJ1-5 and V is TRBV6-5; D is unclear. Sequencing was carried out using peripheral blood. The clonotype comes from a human donor in a cohort sampled during active COVID-19. This CDR3 is CASSYEGNQPQHF. CDR3 nucleotides: TGTGCCAGCAGTTATGAGGGCAATCAGCCCCAGCATTTT.